This TCR beta chain originates from a study of shared clonotypes between healthy human individuals (dated by TCRdb to about 2020). Study-wide context: A couple of women and a few men aged 18 to 49 years were included in the cohort. For each donor, three plates each were used for CD4 naive and CD4 memory, two plates were used for CD8 naive, and one plate was used for CD8 memory. To estimate repertoire size and how much clonotypes are shared between individuals, the study performed deep sequencing of blood TCR repertoires from roughly five healthy adults. Libraries were prepared and TCR repertoires were sequenced by different laboratories using diverse techniques, in order to increase sequencing depth and limit assay-specific biases. Each donor's leukapheresis produced roughly between roughly 0.94 and 9.5 billion PBMCs. The full study reports these points: Rarefaction of sorted-subset datasets indicated incomplete sequencing despite the large sequencing depth. Estimated clonotype richness was generally larger for naive than for memory subsets. Clonotypes shared by all four sorted-subset donors showed higher generation probabilities than non-shared clonotypes. Sharing across several donors was observed for approximately 5% of naive CD4, 3.5% of naive CD8, about 2.3% of memory CD4, and around 0.42% of memory CD8 clonotypes. Because the study included only a small number of donors, the genetic and exposure-history diversity represented was limited. Pairwise subsampling led to the expectation that sequencing depth would affect the degree of clonotype sharing among donors. Sampling was restricted to blood, and TCR repertoires in tissue are likely to differ from TCR repertoires in blood.

As encoded in the germline V gene (reference sequence), CDR1 is SEHNR while CDR2 is FQNEAQ. V drops 2 bases and J drops 6 bases, leaving 16 bases in between. From the cysteine up to the phenylalanine, the CDR3 has a length of 15 residues. Only the CDR3 region is kept as DNA, spanning 45 bases read in frame from base 1. Using the deep immunoSEQ assay, TCR CDR3 regions were amplified from genomic DNA by multiplex PCR. Extracted genomic DNA from each cell subset was distributed evenly across all wells of several immunoSEQ 96-well plates, and each plate was treated as a replicate. Each replicate PCR for sorted subsets received roughly 0.2 ug genomic DNA, equal to roughly 30,000 T cell genomes. Purified libraries were measured with a Qubit 3.0 fluorometer, size-checked on a Bioanalyzer 2100, and measured again with the KAPA Library Quantification kit. A separate single-read 150-cycle Illumina NextSeq 550 flow cell was used to sequence each immunoSEQ 96-well plate. On the authors' methods: Because only junctional sequences without quality scores were contained in the immunoSEQ output, filtering matching that applied to full-length reads could not be performed. To assign V/J genes and CDR3, sequences were annotated against IMGT germline references using PyIR, a Python wrapper for IgBLAST v1.9. Reads with weak V/J assignments (E-value above 1e-6), missing CDR3, stop codons, out-of-frame junctions, or ambiguous translated residues were removed. V3J clonotypes were defined as sequences sharing the same inferred V gene, J gene, and CDR3 amino acid sequence. Percentage overlap between repertoires was computed as shared unique clonotypes divided by the size of the smaller repertoire. RTK rarefaction, the Chao1 estimator, and Recon v2.1 estimates of unobserved clonotypes were used to assess repertoire richness. Generation probabilities were computed with OLGA for all TCRbeta clonotypes obtained by the gDNA method from several donors. TCRdb took over this immuneACCESS table, retaining in-frame rearrangements with V and J assigned. Such tables are incomplete; in checked studies, under half of the missing clones stem from an unresolved V gene, and the remainder is unexplained. V and J calls and clone size are given by that table; D and trimming were obtained from the DNA. The sample table records some 1,900,000 clones; about 95% of these occur just once. The ten largest clones add up to roughly 1% of the sample.

For the CD8 naive samples, CD45RO-negative cells were positively selected for CCR7, yielding a CD45RA+CCR7+ population from which TemRA cells were excluded. Healthy HIV-negative adults with no recently reported acute infections or vaccinations were included as donors. All donors were Caucasian adults living in Nashville, Tennessee, USA. Blood was collected by leukapheresis, and PBMCs were isolated by Ficoll-Histopaque density gradient centrifugation and then cryopreserved in liquid nitrogen vapor phase. Purity and quantity of every magnetically sorted T cell population were checked by analytical flow cytometry. Each sorted fraction had its genomic DNA isolated and then quantified by UV absorbance on a Nanodrop 2000c. Notes on this clone: The antigen it recognizes is unknown. The sample holds no much larger clone one base away, and base qualities are not on file.

The clonotype was recovered from a man aged 18 to 30 in good health. The chain is encoded by TRBV7-9 joined to TRBJ2-5; the D region is possibly TRBD1 or TRBD2, each matching across 5 bases. The sample was naive CD8+ T cells sorted from blood. Read against the paper, the sample's cell subset or site label means: CD45RA+CCR7+. CDR3 sequence: CASSLPFGGPKTQYF. At the DNA level, the sequence is TGTGCCAGCAGCTTACCATTTGGGGGACCCAAGACCCAGTACTTC.